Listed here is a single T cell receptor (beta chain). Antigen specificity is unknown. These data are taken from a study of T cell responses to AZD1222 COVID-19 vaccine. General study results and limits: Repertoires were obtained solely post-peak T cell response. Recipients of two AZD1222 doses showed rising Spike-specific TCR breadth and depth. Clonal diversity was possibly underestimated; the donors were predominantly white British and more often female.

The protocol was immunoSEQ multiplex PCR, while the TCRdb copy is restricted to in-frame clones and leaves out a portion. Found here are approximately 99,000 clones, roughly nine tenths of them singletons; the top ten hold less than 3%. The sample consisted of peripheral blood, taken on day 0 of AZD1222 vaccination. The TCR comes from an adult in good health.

CDR3 DNA sequence: TGCGCCAGCAGTGTGGGGATTTCTAGCACAGATACGCAGTATTTT. Its translation: CASSVGISSTDTQYF. The chain uses TRBV10-1 and TRBJ2-3; no firm D call. Trimming left V 4 bases short and J 0 bases short, with 11 bases between. There are 15 residues in the CDR3. Germline-derived CDR1 and CDR2 are WNHNN and SYGVQD (reference sequence).